These T cell receptor beta chains were read from a single sample in a study of CD8 T cells in ankylosing spondylitis. TCRdb reprocessed the 5' RACE reads via MiXCR and lists one record per CDR3 protein. In the table there are about 400,000 distinct CDR3 sequences, 20% to 25% of which are singletons. Sequenced: blood, either unsorted or a sorted T cell fraction (not recorded which). The receptors derive from a male donor with ankylosing spondylitis. CDR3s include the opening cysteine and the closing phenylalanine or tryptophan. D genes are given only for firm matches. Clone size, where shown, is once, few, many, or a class for clones that have expanded.

V	size	D	J	CDR3	DNA
TRBV7-9	few	.	TRBJ2-6	CASSFWSGSGANVLTF	TGTGCCAGCAGCTTTTGGTCTGGTTCTGGGGCCAACGTCCTGACTTTC
TRBV7-6	few	.	TRBJ2-7	CASSSHTDSYEQYF	TGTGCCAGCAGCTCCCATACAGACAGCTACGAGCAGTACTTC
TRBV10-3	few	.	TRBJ2-5	CAISEFRGETQYF	TGTGCCATCAGTGAGTTTCGGGGGGAGACCCAGTACTTC
TRBV5-1	many	.	TRBJ2-3	CASSRDSSGTDTQYF	TGCGCCAGCAGTCGAGACTCCAGCGGGACAGATACGCAGTATTTT
TRBV18	few	TRBD1	TRBJ2-1	CASSPPDRVVHEQFF	TGTGCCAGCTCACCACCCGACAGGGTTGTACATGAGCAGTTCTTC
TRBV20-1	.	TRBD2	TRBJ2-3	CSARRLADGTDTQYF	TGCAGTGCTCGAAGACTAGCGGACGGCACAGATACGCAGTATTTT
TRBV6-2/TRBV6-3	few	TRBD1	TRBJ2-7	CASSYDGQGSAEQYF	TGTGCCAGCAGTTACGATGGACAGGGGTCCGCCGAGCAGTACTTC
TRBV12-3/TRBV12-4	once	.	TRBJ2-7	CASSRAAHYEQYF	TGTGCCAGCAGTAGGGCTGCTCACTACGAGCAGTACTTC
TRBV2	few	.	TRBJ2-1	CASSENGMERNEQFF	TGTGCCAGCAGTGAAAATGGCATGGAGCGGAATGAGCAGTTCTTC
TRBV6-5	few	.	TRBJ2-2	CASSSGVVPNTGELFF	TGTGCCAGCAGTTCCGGAGTCGTCCCGAACACCGGGGAGCTGTTTTTT
TRBV19	few	TRBD1	TRBJ1-1	CASSRFGQGLSNTEAFF	TGTGCCAGTAGTAGGTTCGGACAGGGCCTAAGTAACACTGAAGCTTTCTTT
TRBV7-9	few	.	TRBJ2-5	CASSSARVIQETQYF	TGTGCCAGCAGCTCCGCTAGGGTAATCCAAGAGACCCAGTACTTC
TRBV12-3/TRBV12-4	few	.	TRBJ2-1	CASSFDGFYNEQFF	TGTGCCAGCAGTTTCGATGGGTTCTACAATGAGCAGTTCTTC
TRBV7-3	once	.	TRBJ2-2	CASSLYVQNTGELFF	TGTGCCAGCAGCTTATATGTCCAGAACACCGGGGAGCTGTTTTTT
TRBV7-3	.	.	TRBJ2-3	CASSSTRLRVDTQYF	TGTGCCAGCAGCTCAACGCGTCTAAGGGTAGATACGCAGTATTTT
TRBV20-1	many	.	TRBJ1-6	CSALDRGGGSPLHF	TGCAGTGCACTTGACAGAGGAGGCGGTTCACCCCTCCACTTT
TRBV28	.	TRBD1	TRBJ2-5	CASTTGQGVLETQYF	TGTGCCAGCACAACAGGACAGGGGGTTCTTGAGACCCAGTACTTC
TRBV18	many	.	TRBJ2-3	CASSPRDTQYF	TGTGCCAGCAGCCCCAGGGATACGCAGTATTTT
TRBV29-1	.	TRBD2	TRBJ2-7	CSVVTSGRAYEQYF	TGCAGCGTCGTGACTAGCGGGAGGGCCTACGAGCAGTACTTC
TRBV7-3	.	TRBD2	TRBJ2-1	CASSNQIAGYNEQFF	TGTGCCAGCAGCAATCAAATAGCGGGTTACAATGAGCAGTTCTTC
TRBV5-1	once	.	TRBJ2-7	CASSLWRGREQYF	TGCGCCAGCAGCTTGTGGAGGGGGCGCGAGCAGTACTTC
TRBV5-1	.	.	TRBJ2-3	CASSFGGQILTDTQYF	TGCGCCAGCAGCTTCGGGGGACAGATACTCACAGATACGCAGTATTTT
TRBV6-1	few	TRBD1	TRBJ2-7	CASSRDSLTVYF	TGTGCCAGCAGCCGGGACAGTCTAACGGTGTACTTC
TRBV3-1	.	TRBD1	TRBJ1-5	CASSQDPTGGHPQHF	TGTGCCAGCAGCCAAGATCCGACAGGGGGCCACCCCCAGCATTTT
TRBV7-3	once	TRBD1	TRBJ2-7	CASSPAPDRAHEQYF	TGTGCCAGCAGCCCAGCACCAGACAGGGCCCACGAGCAGTACTTC
TRBV5-1	many	TRBD2	TRBJ2-7	CASSWGGYEQYF	TGCGCCAGCAGCTGGGGGGGATACGAGCAGTACTTC
TRBV10-3	many	.	TRBJ1-1	CAISESGGTNTEAFF	TGTGCCATCAGTGAGTCAGGGGGAACGAACACTGAAGCTTTCTTT
TRBV12-3/TRBV12-4	many	.	TRBJ2-7	CASSPGHHYEQYF	TGTGCCAGCAGCCCGGGACACCACTACGAGCAGTACTTC
TRBV25-1	.	.	TRBJ1-3	CASSDRGFSGNTIYF	TGTGCCAGCAGTGACAGGGGATTCTCTGGAAACACCATATATTTT
TRBV9	few	.	TRBJ2-3	CASSARVGISTDTQYF	TGTGCCAGCAGCGCTCGGGTAGGGATAAGCACAGATACGCAGTATTTT
TRBV24-1	.	.	TRBJ2-6	CATSDPRSSGANVLTF	TGTGCCACCAGTGATCCAAGGTCCTCTGGGGCCAACGTCCTGACTTTC
TRBV5-1	few	.	TRBJ2-1	CASRSGANNEQFF	TGCGCCAGCAGGTCCGGGGCGAACAATGAGCAGTTCTTC
TRBV7-9	few	.	TRBJ2-7	CASSPTAYEQYF	TGTGCCAGCAGCCCCACTGCCTACGAGCAGTACTTC
TRBV20-1	.	.	TRBJ2-1	CSVLGKYIEQFF	TGCAGTGTTCTGGGCAAATACATTGAGCAGTTCTTC
TRBV25-1	.	.	TRBJ2-5	CASSDFGPETQYF	TGTGCCAGCAGTGACTTTGGGCCAGAGACCCAGTACTTC
TRBV5-8	few	TRBD2	TRBJ2-3	CASSLGLAGNRDTQYF	TGTGCCAGCAGCTTGGGACTAGCGGGTAACAGGGATACGCAGTATTTT
TRBV15	.	.	TRBJ1-1	CATSRSRQGGAFF	TGTGCCACCAGCAGATCCCGGCAGGGCGGAGCTTTCTTT
TRBV6-2/TRBV6-3	few	TRBD2	TRBJ2-1	CASSPSPAGVYNEQFF	TGTGCCAGCAGTCCATCTCCGGCGGGAGTCTACAATGAGCAGTTCTTC
TRBV29-1	many	.	TRBJ2-2	CSSIVAAGELFF	TGCAGCTCCATAGTAGCGGCCGGGGAGCTGTTTTTT
TRBV18	.	.	TRBJ2-1	CASSPPIGGSNYNEQFF	TGTGCCAGCTCACCACCGATCGGGGGCTCCAACTACAATGAGCAGTTCTTC
TRBV20-1	few	TRBD2	TRBJ2-5	CSAISGSEVGETQYF	TGCAGTGCTATTAGCGGGAGTGAAGTAGGAGAGACCCAGTACTTC
TRBV9	.	.	TRBJ2-1	CASSARSYNEQFF	TGTGCCAGCAGCGCCCGTTCCTACAATGAGCAGTTCTTC
TRBV20-1	.	TRBD1	TRBJ2-7	CSAKGAGQIYEQYF	TGCAGTGCCAAGGGGGCCGGACAAATCTACGAGCAGTACTTC
TRBV7-9	.	TRBD2	TRBJ2-1	CASSPGAGVVNEQFF	TGTGCCAGCAGTCCAGGAGCGGGAGTCGTTAATGAGCAGTTCTTC
TRBV5-1	.	TRBD1	TRBJ2-2	CASSRWTGHTGELFF	TGCGCCAGCAGCCGATGGACAGGACACACCGGGGAGCTGTTTTTT
TRBV6-1	.	.	TRBJ2-5	CASSEAARETQYF	TGTGCCAGCAGTGAAGCCGCCCGGGAGACCCAGTACTTC
TRBV20-1	few	TRBD2	TRBJ2-7	CSARGLAGDEQYF	TGCAGTGCTAGAGGTCTAGCGGGAGACGAGCAGTACTTC
TRBV2	.	TRBD1	TRBJ1-1	CVSSERGGENTEAFF	TGTGTCAGCAGTGAAAGAGGGGGCGAGAACACTGAAGCTTTCTTT
TRBV14	.	.	TRBJ2-7	CASSLDSRDPPGEQYF	TGTGCCAGCAGCCTCGACAGCCGCGATCCGCCTGGCGAGCAGTACTTC
TRBV6-6	.	.	TRBJ1-5	CASSLTRDQPQHF	TGTGCCAGCAGTTTGACCAGGGATCAGCCCCAGCATTTT
TRBV20-1	few	.	TRBJ2-5	CSARDPRTVQETQYF	TGCAGTGCTAGAGACCCCCGGACAGTCCAAGAGACCCAGTACTTC